The 21 T cell receptor beta chains given below trace back to one sample, sequenced in a study of lymphopenia after photon versus proton radiotherapy. Sequencing was performed with immunoSEQ multiplex PCR; in TCRdb, only in-frame clones are kept and a portion is missing. There are 70,000 or so clones in the sample; under 95% occur only once, and about 3% lies in the top ten. Sequenced material: peripheral blood, taken from a patient treated with photon-based radiotherapy. Every receptor here comes from a woman aged 70 to 79 with pancreatic cancer.

J is TRBJ2-3 and V is TRBV5-1; 14 bases map to TRBD2. The J segment lost 2 bases and the V segment lost 0 bases, leaving 11 bases of the junction unmatched. CDR1 is SGHRS and CDR2 is YFSETQ in the germline V gene. The CDR3 runs to 20 residues. The CDR3 region has the DNA TGCGCCAGCAGCTTGGAGGGACTAGCGGGGGCCGGAGTTTTCACAGATACGCAGTATTTT. Translating it yields CASSLEGLAGAGVFTDTQYF. The full variable domain, with the rest looked up from reference TRBV5-1 and TRBJ2-3, is KAGVTQTPRYLIKTRGQQVTLSCSPISGHRSVSWYQQTPGQGLQFLFEYFSETQRNKGNFPGRFSGRQFSNSRSEMNVSTLELGDSALYLCASSLEGLAGAGVFTDTQYFGPGTRLTVL.

This chain uses TRBV2 with TRBJ2-1; 7 bases align to TRBD2. Per germline, CDR1 SNHLY and CDR2 FYNNEI. The ends lost 7 bases at V and 5 bases at J; junction bases unmatched: 5. CDR3 length equals 13 residues. DNA for the CDR3: TGTGCCAGCAACGGACTAGTAGACAATGAGCAGTTCTTC. Amino acids: CASNGLVDNEQFF. Together with reference TRBV2 and TRBJ2-1, the CDR3 gives the full variable domain: EPEVTQTPSHQVTQMGQEVILRCVPISNHLYFYWYRQILGQKVEFLVSFYNNEISEKSEIFDDQFSVERPDGSNFTLKIRSTKLEDSAMYFCASNGLVDNEQFFGPGTRLTVL.

This clone was seen a few times. A junction boundary mismatches the germline segment, possibly from a read error. This chain links TRBV20-1 with TRBJ1-3, with TRBD1 matching over 8 bases. Germline V gene data show CDR1 as DFQATT and CDR2 as SNEGSKA (reference sequence). There are 11 residues in the CDR3. CDR3 sequence reads: CSARDSTGGHF. CDR3 sequence (DNA): TGCAGTGCTAGAGATTCTACAGGGGGACATTTT.

The chain couples TRBV2 to TRBJ1-1; D remains ambiguous. The CDR3 totals 9 residues. CDR1 is SNHLY and CDR2 is FYNNEI in the germline V gene. The CDR3 loop reads CAVGTEAFF. The CDR3 nucleotides are TGTGCTGTCGGCACTGAAGCTTTCTTT.

The chain combines TRBV28 with TRBJ2-7; 7 positions match TRBD2. The J segment lost 2 bases and the V segment lost 5 bases, leaving 6 bases of the junction unmatched. The CDR3 contains 14 residues. From germline, CDR1 is MDHEN and CDR2 SYDVKM. CDR3 DNA: TGTGCCAGCAGTCCCGCGGGAGTTACCTACGAGCAGTACTTC. It codes for CASSPAGVTYEQYF.

The sample holds one count of this clone. This sample also contains other DNA sequences that code for the same CDR3. This chain connects TRBV19 to TRBJ2-1, with D maybe TRBD1 (6 bases). The V end lost 3 bases, the J end lost 5 bases, and 8 bases lay between the germline ends. Germline CDR1 is LNHDA and CDR2 is SQIVND (reference sequence). This CDR3 comprises 13 residues. The CDR3 DNA is TGTGCCAGTAGTATCGGGACAAACAATGAGCAGTTCTTC. It translates to CASSIGTNNEQFF.

The CDR3 reads CSARDTREQYF. The DNA for the CDR3 is TGCAGTGCTAGAGATACGCGCGAGCAGTACTTC. V and J are TRBV20-1 and TRBJ2-7; D call uncertain. The germline gives CDR1 DFQATT, CDR2 SNEGSKA (reference sequence). This CDR3 spans 11 amino acids. Trimming took off 0 bases at V and 6 bases at J, with 6 bases between the two ends.

The chain recombines TRBV7-2 with TRBJ2-1; weak D call: TRBD2 (6 bases). Germline V CDR1 and CDR2: SGHTA, FQGNSA. V was pared by 0 bases and J by 12 bases, with 12 bases between. This CDR3 is built from 13 residues. The CDR3 is CASSLAPGLSQFF. CDR3 nucleotides: TGTGCCAGCAGCTTAGCCCCGGGACTCTCGCAGTTCTTC.

The chain links TRBV27 to TRBJ2-2, with 7 bases identical to TRBD2. Trimming removed 6 bases from V and 1 base from J; junction bases left unmatched: 8. The CDR3 is 16 amino acids. From germline, CDR1 is MNHEY and CDR2 SMNVEV (reference sequence). The DNA for the CDR3 is TGTGCCAGCAGCCCCTTAGCTAGCGGGAACACCGGGGAGCTGTTTTTT. This translates into CASSPLASGNTGELFF.

The rearrangement links TRBV5-5 to TRBJ2-7; possible D gene TRBD2, 6 bases. This CDR3 spans 15 amino acids. Trimming cost V 1 base and J 2 bases, with 13 bases left between them. Germline CDR1 SGHKS, CDR2 YYEKEE (reference sequence). CDR3 protein: CASSLYAGTTYEQYF. Here the CDR3 DNA reads TGTGCCAGCAGCTTGTATGCGGGAACTACCTACGAGCAGTACTTC.

The V call is TRBV5-4, the J call TRBJ1-3, with D unclear. Germline values: CDR1 SGHNT, CDR2 YYREEE (reference sequence). Trimming cost V 4 bases and J 11 bases, with 13 bases left between them. This CDR3 has 12 amino acids. CDR3: CASSLNRGSIYF. CDR3 nucleotide sequence: TGTGCCAGCAGCCTGAATCGGGGTTCCATATATTTT.

The J gene is TRBJ2-4, the V gene TRBV5-6, with a weak D call TRBD2 (5 bases). The length of the CDR3 is 11 residues. Germline lookup yields CDR1 SGHDT and CDR2 YYEEEE. V dropped 2 bases and J dropped 8 bases, with 5 bases sitting between them. Here the CDR3 reads CASSFGDIQYF. As DNA, the CDR3 is TGTGCCAGCAGCTTCGGGGACATTCAGTACTTC. Variable domain in full (rest from reference TRBV5-6 and TRBJ2-4): DAGVTQSPTHLIKTRGQQVTLRCSPKSGHDTVSWYQQALGQGPQFIFQYYEEEERQRGNFPDRFSGHQFPNYSSELNVNALLLGDSALYLCASSFGDIQYFGAGTRLSVL.

The rearrangement links TRBV5-1 to TRBJ2-6, with D tentatively TRBD1 (7 bases). The CDR3 length is 15 residues. Germline-derived CDR1 and CDR2 are SGHRS and YFSETQ. V gave up 4 bases and J gave up 0 bases, with 8 bases separating them. The CDR3 DNA sequence: TGCGCCAGCAGCCAGGGGGGCTCTGGGGCCAACGTCCTGACTTTC. Translating it yields CASSQGGSGANVLTF.

The chain couples TRBV20-1 to TRBJ2-7, with 7 bases identical to TRBD1. Germline CDR1 and CDR2: DFQATT and SNEGSKA (reference sequence). After removal of 6 bases from V and 9 bases from J, the junction contained 8 bases not matched to a gene. This CDR3 contains 11 residues. In DNA, the CDR3 is TGCAGTGCCTGGGACAGTTATTGGCAGTACTTC. Residues: CSAWDSYWQYF.

The V call is TRBV7-8, the J call TRBJ1-2, with 7 nucleotides matching TRBD1. The CDR3 covers 15 residues. Germline V gene data show CDR1 as SGHVS and CDR2 as FQNEAQ. V gave up 5 bases and J gave up 8 bases; unmatched junction bases: 14. The CDR3 DNA sequence: TGTGCCAGCAGCCAGAGAAGAGACAGGGTCAGGGGCTACACCTTC. Residues: CASSQRRDRVRGYTF.

The chain links TRBV28 to TRBJ2-6; 10 bases agree with TRBD1. CDR3 length: 19 residues. Trimming cost V 7 bases and J 2 bases; bases outside gene matches: 14. CDR1 and CDR2 (germline): MDHEN, SYDVKM. The CDR3 DNA sequence: TGTGCCAGCACGCCGGGACAGGGGTATTTCCATCCTGGGGCCAACGTCCTGACTTTC. Encoded protein: CASTPGQGYFHPGANVLTF.

Of note for this clone: Other DNA sequences in this specimen translate into the identical CDR3. The chain carries TRBV6-1 and TRBJ2-1, with a weak D call TRBD2 (6 bases). Trimming cost V 0 bases and J 0 bases, with 6 bases left between them. This CDR3 contains 15 residues. Germline values: CDR1 MNHNS, CDR2 SASEGT. This CDR3 reads CASSEARGSYNEQFF. The DNA for the CDR3 is TGTGCCAGCAGTGAAGCGCGGGGCTCCTACAATGAGCAGTTCTTC.

This clone was detected only a few times. V usage is TRBV2 and J usage is TRBJ2-5; D uncertain. The CDR3 spans 17 residues. Germline CDR1 and CDR2: SNHLY and FYNNEI. V lost 2 bases and J 5 bases, leaving 21 bases between the germline ends. The CDR3 region is CASSELEAWAGSETQYF. The CDR3 coding sequence is TGTGCCAGCAGTGAATTAGAGGCGTGGGCCGGCTCGGAGACCCAGTACTTC.

V is TRBV28 and J is TRBJ1-2; tentative D call: TRBD1 (6 bases). The CDR3 contains 13 residues. CDR1 is MDHEN and CDR2 is SYDVKM in the germline V gene. The germline V and J ends were trimmed by 4 bases and 8 bases, with 14 bases remaining between them. CDR3 DNA sequence: TGTGCCAGCAGTTCCCGAACAGGGCAGGGCTACACCTTC. It translates to CASSSRTGQGYTF.

CDR3 nucleotide sequence: TGTGCCAGCAGACCGCTACCCCCGGGACGTCCCGAGACCCAGTACTTC. Encoded protein: CASRPLPPGRPETQYF. The J gene is TRBJ2-5, the V gene TRBV28, with D possibly being TRBD1 or TRBD2 (5 bases each). The length of the CDR3 is 16 residues. Deletions cut 6 bases from V and 5 bases from J, with 22 bases between. CDR1 is MDHEN and CDR2 is SYDVKM in the germline V gene.

The chain joins TRBV2 to TRBJ1-2; the D gene is possibly TRBD1 (5 bases). V lost 6 bases, J lost 0 bases, and 14 bases lay in between. This CDR3 spans 15 amino acids. Germline V gene sequence: CDR1 SNHLY, CDR2 FYNNEI. CDR3 nucleotides: TGTGCCAGCAGCGAACGACAGCGGGCTAACTATGGCTACACCTTC. Amino acid sequence: CASSERQRANYGYTF.